These 18 T cell receptor beta chains originate from one sample sequenced in a study of blood T cells in healthy people across ages (dated by TCRdb to about 2015). The library was generated by 5' RACE. The data were produced on an Illumina HiSeq 2500. The second PCR ran for roughly 7 to 11 cycles and used a J-beta primer mix along with a sample-barcoded 5' primer. TCRdb cleaned the public reads at Q25 with fastp, built clones with MiXCR and kept in-frame beta chains. When rows share a CDR3 protein, they turn into one entry using the most common DNA and genes. Within this sample are around 580,000 distinct CDR3 sequences, with 40% to 55% of them counted one time only. The top ten clonotypes cover just under 25% of the sample. The sample taken for sequencing was blood. Source of these receptors: a man older than 75 in good health.

The rearrangement joins TRBV20-1 to TRBJ1-6, with D possibly TRBD1 on 5 matching bases. The CDR3 is made up of 14 amino acids. The V and J ends lost 6 bases and 6 bases respectively, with 15 bases between them. Germline CDR1 reads DFQATT; CDR2 reads SNEGSKA (reference sequence). This CDR3 is CSAGPGLINSPLHF. The CDR3 bases are TGCAGTGCGGGGCCGGGCCTTATTAATTCACCCCTCCACTTT.

This chain connects TRBV7-2 to TRBJ1-2, with D unresolved. Germline V lookup: CDR1 SGHTA, CDR2 FQGNSA. V was shortened by 6 bases and J by 2 bases, with 13 bases between the two germline ends. This CDR3 spans 14 amino acids. The CDR3 DNA follows: TGTGCCAGCAGGCCCGGCGGACCAAACTATGGCTACACCTTC. Translation: CASRPGGPNYGYTF. Full variable domain (rest looked up from reference TRBV7-2 and TRBJ1-2): GAGVSQSPSNKVTEKGKDVELRCDPISGHTALYWYRQSLGQGLEFLIYFQGNSAPDKSGLPSDRFSAERTGGSVSTLTIQRTQQEDSAVYLCASRPGGPNYGYTFGSGTRLTVV.

The chain has TRBV7-2 and TRBJ2-3; D is unclear. CDR1 and CDR2 (germline): SGHTA, FQGNSA. The CDR3 runs to 13 residues. V was trimmed by 2 bases and J by 6 bases, leaving 9 bases between them. The chain's CDR3 is CASSLFYGDTQYF. The DNA of the CDR3 is TGTGCCAGCAGCTTATTCTATGGGGATACGCAGTATTTT.

This clonotype appeared a few times. The chain is built from TRBV11-2 and TRBJ1-2; tentative D call: TRBD1 (6 bases). CDR1 and CDR2 (germline): SGHAT, FQNNGV. V dropped 4 bases and J dropped 2 bases, with 14 bases sitting between them. The CDR3 totals 15 residues. This CDR3 is CASSSGGAANYGYTF. Here the CDR3 DNA reads TGTGCCAGCAGCTCCGGGGGGGCCGCCAACTATGGCTACACCTTC.

This clonotype has more than one count but fewer than ten. The rearrangement uses TRBV3-1 and TRBJ2-1; D remains unclear. Trimming pared 0 bases from V and 0 bases from J, leaving 9 bases between. The germline CDR1 and CDR2 sequences are LGHDT and YNNKEL (reference sequence). The CDR3 sequence is 16 residues long. Here the CDR3 DNA reads TGTGCCAGCAGCCAAGAACTGACGGTCTCCTACAATGAGCAGTTCTTC. The encoded protein is CASSQELTVSYNEQFF.

The chain uses TRBV2 and TRBJ2-1, with 8 positions matching TRBD2. The DNA end is more similar to TRBJ2-7, so the J call may be wrong. The CDR3 has 15 amino acids. Germline CDR1 and CDR2: SNHLY and FYNNEI. The CDR3 DNA follows: TGTGCCAGCAGTGTGGTTGCTAGCGGGTACAATGAGCAGTACTTC. Protein product: CASSVVASGYNEQYF.

The chain joins TRBV28 to TRBJ1-1; maybe TRBD1 (5 bases). V lost 3 bases to trimming and J lost 11 bases, with 13 bases between them. Germline CDR1 reads MDHEN; CDR2 reads SYDVKM. The CDR3 runs 12 residues. The CDR3 is CASSFRGGRAFF. The CDR3 DNA is TGTGCCAGCAGTTTCCGGGGCGGCCGGGCTTTCTTT.

The chain couples TRBV4-2 to TRBJ2-5, with a weak D call TRBD2 (6 bases). Looked up from germline, CDR1 is LGHNA and CDR2 is YNFKEQ. The ends were cut back, 4 bases at V and 5 bases at J, with 17 bases in the middle. The CDR3 is 15 residues long. The CDR3 bases are TGTGCCAGCAGCCCCCAATCGCTCGGAGGGGAGACCCAGTACTTC. This sequence encodes CASSPQSLGGETQYF.

This clonotype has just one count. The chain has TRBV27 and TRBJ2-4, with a possible D match to TRBD2 (6 bases). Germline V gives CDR1 MNHEY, CDR2 SMNVEV (reference sequence). The CDR3 consists of 15 residues. V lost 3 bases and J 0 bases, leaving 9 bases between the germline ends. The CDR3 is CASSFVGGAKNIQYF. In nucleotides, the CDR3 is TGTGCCAGCAGTTTTGTGGGGGGAGCCAAAAACATTCAGTACTTC.

This clonotype showed up just a few times. The chain has TRBV20-1 and TRBJ2-7, with TRBD2 matching 11 bases. The germline CDR1 and CDR2 sequences are DFQATT and SNEGSKA (reference sequence). Trimming at V came to 5 bases and at J to 5 bases, leaving 8 bases not matched to a gene. This CDR3 comprises 14 residues. In DNA form, the CDR3 reads TGCAGTGCTCATCTGCCGGGACTAGCGGACGAGCAGTACTTC. This translates into CSAHLPGLADEQYF.

Of note for this clonotype: Being one base from a much bigger clone, this may be a read error. This chain uses TRBV6-5 with TRBJ2-2, with D unclear. The germline CDR1 and CDR2 sequences are MNHEY and SVGAGI. This CDR3 comprises 14 residues. DNA of the CDR3: TGTGCCAGCAGTGACTCCGCGCGTAACGGGGAGCTGTTTTTT. This translates into CASSDSARNGELFF.

This clonotype was seen more than once but under ten times. The CDR3 reads CSAAYRSSYRTDTQYF. As DNA, the CDR3 is TGCAGTGCTGCATACAGGTCGTCCTATCGCACAGATACGCAGTATTTT. V gene TRBV20-1 combines with J gene TRBJ2-3; possible D gene TRBD1, 5 bases. The CDR3 length is 16 residues. The V gene's germline CDR1 is DFQATT and CDR2 SNEGSKA (reference sequence). V was cut by 5 bases and J by 1 base, with 19 bases left in between.

The chain is built from TRBV2 and TRBJ2-1, with TRBD2 matching over 14 bases. Germline CDR1 SNHLY, CDR2 FYNNEI. V gave up 6 bases and J gave up 3 bases; unmatched junction bases: 7. The CDR3 length is 17 residues. DNA of the CDR3: TGTGCCAGCAGCCGGACTAGCGGGAGGCGAAGCTACAATGAGCAGTTCTTC. Protein: CASSRTSGRRSYNEQFF.

There are many counts of this clonotype. This chain links TRBV3-1 with TRBJ2-1; D is unclear. The CDR3 is made up of 15 amino acids. The germline V and J ends were trimmed by 3 bases and 7 bases, with 16 bases remaining between them. Germline V gene sequence: CDR1 LGHDT, CDR2 YNNKEL (reference sequence). The DNA for the CDR3 is TGTGCCAGCAGCCAGGGCACTATTATTCGAAATGAGCAGTTCTTC. Its translation: CASSQGTIIRNEQFF.

This clonotype was picked up a small number of times. This rearrangement joins TRBV20-1 to TRBJ2-1; 12 nucleotides match TRBD2. The V segment lost 4 bases and the J segment 4 bases; nucleotides outside the gene matches: 8. This CDR3 contains 16 residues. CDR1 DFQATT and CDR2 SNEGSKA come from the germline V gene (reference sequence). The CDR3 is CSANLAGGPGYNEQFF. The CDR3 nucleotides are TGCAGTGCTAATCTAGCGGGAGGGCCAGGGTACAATGAGCAGTTCTTC.

The chain carries TRBV5-6 and TRBJ1-2, with 8 positions matching TRBD1. CDR1 is SGHDT and CDR2 is YYEEEE in the germline V gene. The J segment lost 6 bases and the V segment lost 3 bases, leaving 4 bases of the junction unmatched. CDR3 length equals 13 residues. The CDR3 loop is CASSSQGANGYTF. DNA for the CDR3: TGTGCCAGCAGCTCTCAGGGGGCTAATGGCTACACCTTC.

The V call is TRBV27, the J call TRBJ2-1; 7 nucleotides line up with TRBD1. The CDR3 has 16 residues. J was trimmed by 5 bases and V by 6 bases; bases with no gene match: 13. The germline CDR1 and CDR2 sequences are MNHEY and SMNVEV (reference sequence). The CDR3 sequence: CASSRGPGQIHNEQFF. The CDR3 bases are TGTGCCAGCAGCCGAGGGCCGGGACAGATCCACAATGAGCAGTTCTTC.

V gene TRBV7-2 combines with J gene TRBJ2-7, with 13 bases lining up with TRBD2. CDR3 size: 18 residues. CDR1 is SGHTA and CDR2 is FQGNSA in the germline V gene. Trimming cost V 0 bases and J 2 bases; bases outside gene matches: 7. The CDR3 protein is CASSLAPGLAGPTYEQYF. The CDR3 bases are TGTGCCAGCAGCTTAGCCCCGGGACTAGCGGGGCCTACCTACGAGCAGTACTTC.